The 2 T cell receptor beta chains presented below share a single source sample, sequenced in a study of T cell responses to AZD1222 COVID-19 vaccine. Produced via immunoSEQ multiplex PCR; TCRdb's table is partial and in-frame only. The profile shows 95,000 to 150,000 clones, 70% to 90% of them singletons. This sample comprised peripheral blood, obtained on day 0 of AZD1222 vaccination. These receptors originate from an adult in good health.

The CDR3: CASSYEADRFGEQFF. Here the CDR3 DNA reads TGTGCCAGCAGTTATGAGGCTGACCGTTTTGGTGAGCAGTTCTTC. The V and J genes are TRBV6-5 and TRBJ2-1; no definite D call. CDR1 is MNHEY and CDR2 is SVGAGI in the germline V gene. V lost 3 bases to trimming and J lost 9 bases, with 18 bases between them. The CDR3 is 15 residues long.

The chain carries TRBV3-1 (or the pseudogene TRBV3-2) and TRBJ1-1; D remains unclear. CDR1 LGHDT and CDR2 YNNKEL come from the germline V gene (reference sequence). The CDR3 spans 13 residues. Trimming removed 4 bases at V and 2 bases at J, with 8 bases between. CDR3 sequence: CASSRAANTEAFF. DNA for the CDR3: TGTGCCAGCAGCCGGGCAGCCAACACTGAAGCTTTCTTT.